What follows describes a single TCR beta chain. These data come from a study of blood T cell repertoires in COVID-19. Produced via immunoSEQ multiplex PCR; TCRdb's table is partial and in-frame only. The sample yields roughly 40,000 clones, about 91% seen once. CDR1 and CDR2 from the germline V gene are SGHRS and YFSETQ. With 0 bases clipped from V and 6 bases from J, the junction kept 9 bases outside the gene matches. The CDR3 length is 16 residues. This TCR was sampled from a human donor in a cohort sampled during active COVID-19. The chain links TRBV5-1 to TRBJ2-1; 7 bases are shared with TRBD2. The specimen sequenced was peripheral blood. The CDR3 region is CASSLDSGTTANEQFF. Written as DNA, the CDR3 is TGCGCCAGCAGCTTGGATTCTGGGACTACGGCCAATGAGCAGTTCTTC. Complete variable domain (other parts from reference TRBV5-1 and TRBJ2-1): KAGVTQTPRYLIKTRGQQVTLSCSPISGHRSVSWYQQTPGQGLQFLFEYFSETQRNKGNFPGRFSGRQFSNSRSEMNVSTLELGDSALYLCASSLDSGTTANEQFFGPGTRLTVL.